This is a list of T cell receptor beta chains from one sample in a study of regulatory T cells in long-lasting Graves disease. TCRdb used MiXCR to reprocess the multiplex PCR reads, holding one entry per CDR3 protein. The sample lists about 420,000 distinct CDR3 sequences, about a quarter occurring once. The input for sequencing was peripheral blood mononuclear cells (PBMCs), taken when the disease was refractory, from a patient treated with antithyroid drugs. All receptors come from a female donor with Graves disease. Each CDR3 is given with its conserved first and last residue. D genes are given only for firm matches. Expanded clones are given a class, and other clones once, few, many or no size at all.

clone_size	d_call	v_call	j_call	cdr3_aa	cdr3_nt
-	-	TRBV20-1	TRBJ1-2	CSASDGDYGYTF	TGCAGTGCTTCCGACGGTGATTATGGCTACACCTTC
-	TRBD2	TRBV5-4	TRBJ2-7	CASSRGAGGSSYEQYF	TGTGCCAGCAGCCGGGGGGCGGGAGGGAGCTCCTACGAGCAGTACTTC
many	TRBD2	TRBV11-3	TRBJ2-1	CASSLRAGVSYNEQFF	TGTGCCAGCAGCTTACGAGCGGGAGTCTCCTACAATGAGCAGTTCTTC
-	TRBD2	TRBV27	TRBJ2-2	CASSYSLAGVSGELFF	TGTGCCAGCAGCTACTCCCTAGCGGGAGTTTCCGGGGAGCTGTTTTTT
-	TRBD2	TRBV4-1	TRBJ2-7	CASSQDRGAYEQYF	TGCGCCAGCAGCCAAGATCGGGGGGCCTACGAGCAGTACTTC
few	TRBD2	TRBV3-1	TRBJ2-7	CASSRLAGDYEQYF	TGTGCCAGCAGCCGACTAGCGGGGGACTACGAGCAGTACTTC
many	-	TRBV11-2	TRBJ1-2	CASSKTAYGYTF	TGTGCCAGCAGCAAGACAGCCTATGGCTACACCTTC
many	-	TRBV12-3/TRBV12-4	TRBJ2-7	CASSLWDLGEQYF	TGTGCCAGCAGTTTATGGGACCTAGGCGAGCAGTACTTC
many	TRBD2	TRBV2	TRBJ2-7	CASAAGGSPSEQYF	TGTGCCAGCGCCGCGGGCGGGAGCCCCTCCGAGCAGTACTTC
few	-	TRBV7-9	TRBJ1-4	CASSLRSPAVLNEKLFF	TGTGCCAGCAGCTTACGGAGTCCGGCAGTATTGAATGAAAAACTGTTTTTT
many	-	TRBV2	TRBJ2-7	CASSERGGRYEQYF	TGTGCCAGCAGTGAACGAGGGGGGCGCTACGAGCAGTACTTC
-	TRBD1	TRBV6-9	TRBJ1-1	CASSYGTGVGTEAFF	TGTGCCAGCAGTTACGGGACAGGGGTAGGAACTGAAGCTTTCTTT
-	TRBD2	TRBV3-1	TRBJ2-1	CASSLSGRTLHNEQFF	TGTGCCAGCAGTCTTAGCGGGAGGACCCTCCACAATGAGCAGTTCTTC
-	-	TRBV10-3	TRBJ1-2	CAIPLEDYGYTF	TGTGCCATCCCCTTAGAAGATTATGGCTACACCTTC
-	TRBD1	TRBV5-1	TRBJ2-6	CASSDREPSGANVLTF	TGCGCCAGCAGCGACAGGGAGCCCTCTGGGGCCAACGTCCTGACTTTC
few	TRBD1	TRBV6-1	TRBJ1-1	CASSSTGLATEAFF	TGTGCCAGCAGCTCGACAGGGCTAGCTACTGAAGCTTTCTTT
few	-	TRBV27	TRBJ2-7	CASSPTRGTNYEQYF	TGTGCCAGCAGTCCGACCCGGGGGACGAACTACGAGCAGTACTTC
-	-	TRBV6-2/TRBV6-3	TRBJ2-2	CASRPQINTGELFF	TGTGCCAGCAGACCTCAGATAAACACCGGGGAGCTGTTTTTT
-	TRBD1	TRBV19	TRBJ1-1	CASSPTGGGEAFF	TGTGCCAGTAGTCCCACAGGGGGCGGCGAAGCTTTCTTT
-	TRBD1	TRBV28	TRBJ1-5	CASLSGTVGNQPQHF	TGTGCCAGCCTCTCCGGGACAGTGGGCAATCAGCCCCAGCATTTT
-	-	TRBV11-2	TRBJ1-4	CASSLVSFGATNEKLFF	TGTGCCAGCAGCTTAGTCTCCTTCGGGGCAACTAATGAAAAACTGTTTTTT
few	-	TRBV2	TRBJ2-3	CASSEDRVGTDTQYF	TGTGCCAGCAGTGAAGATCGGGTCGGCACAGATACGCAGTATTTT
-	-	TRBV29-1	TRBJ2-4	CSVNTQGLAKNIQYF	TGCAGCGTAAACACCCAAGGGCTAGCCAAAAACATTCAGTACTTC
many	-	TRBV20-1	TRBJ2-4	CSASVGALDIQYF	TGCAGTGCTAGTGTGGGGGCCCTAGACATTCAGTACTTC
-	TRBD2	TRBV6-2/TRBV6-3	TRBJ2-7	CASRPISSPSGSYEQYF	TGTGCCAGCAGGCCGATTTCGAGTCCTAGCGGGAGTTACGAGCAGTACTTC
-	-	TRBV18	TRBJ1-6	CASSLRDASSYNSPLHF	TGTGCCAGCTCCCTCCGGGACGCAAGCTCCTATAATTCACCCCTCCACTTT
few	TRBD1	TRBV29-1	TRBJ1-2	CSSETGGAVGGSTF	TGCAGCTCGGAGACAGGGGGCGCAGTGGGAGGCTCCACCTTC
few	-	TRBV30	TRBJ1-1	CAWSPRTEAFF	TGTGCCTGGAGCCCCCGGACTGAAGCTTTCTTT
many	-	TRBV28	TRBJ1-1	CASSPANTEAFF	TGTGCCAGCAGTCCTGCTAACACTGAAGCTTTCTTT
many	-	TRBV2	TRBJ1-3	CASKHGSGNTIYF	TGTGCCAGCAAACACGGCTCTGGAAACACCATATATTTT
many	TRBD1	TRBV7-2	TRBJ2-7	CASSSNRGSTYEQYF	TGTGCCAGCAGCTCAAACAGGGGGTCGACCTACGAGCAGTACTTC
once	TRBD2	TRBV2	TRBJ2-3	CASQPSLAGGEDTQYF	TGTGCCAGCCAACCCTCGCTCGCGGGAGGGGAAGATACGCAGTATTTT
-	-	TRBV29-1	TRBJ1-6	CSVEATGTESYNSPLHF	TGCAGCGTTGAAGCAACCGGGACTGAGAGCTATAATTCACCCCTCCACTTT
many	-	TRBV28	TRBJ1-5	CASSSGSQPQHF	TGTGCCAGCAGTTCGGGTAGTCAGCCCCAGCATTTT
many	-	TRBV2	TRBJ1-2	CASSYAGTRNYGYTF	TGTGCCAGCAGTTATGCCGGGACACGGAACTATGGCTACACCTTC
many	-	TRBV2	TRBJ1-5	CASSDPDGTAINQPQHF	TGTGCCAGCAGTGACCCGGATGGGACGGCGATAAATCAGCCCCAGCATTTT
-	-	TRBV20-1	TRBJ1-4	CSHRVGPTNEKLFF	TGCAGCCACCGGGTTGGGCCAACTAATGAAAAACTGTTTTTT
few	-	TRBV19	TRBJ1-2	CASRVQGSLNGYTF	TGTGCCAGTAGAGTACAGGGTTCCCTCAATGGCTACACCTTC
many	-	TRBV28	TRBJ1-4	CASRTISEKLFF	TGTGCCAGCAGGACGATCTCGGAAAAACTGTTTTTT
-	TRBD2	TRBV20-1	TRBJ2-5	CSARVPSGRQETQYF	TGCAGTGCTAGAGTCCCTAGCGGGAGGCAAGAGACCCAGTACTTC
many	-	TRBV2	TRBJ2-5	CASSASPAGKTQYF	TGTGCCAGCAGTGCTTCTCCTGCTGGAAAGACCCAGTACTTC
-	-	TRBV19	TRBJ2-6	CASSMLAGWHGANVLTF	TGTGCCAGTAGTATGTTGGCAGGGTGGCATGGGGCCAACGTCCTGACTTTC
-	-	TRBV19	TRBJ1-6	CASGTVPNSPLHF	TGTGCCAGTGGTACCGTACCCAATTCACCCCTCCACTTT
-	TRBD2	TRBV28	TRBJ2-5	CASSLREREIETQYF	TGTGCCAGCAGCCTGAGGGAGCGGGAGATAGAGACCCAGTACTTC
-	TRBD2	TRBV5-1	TRBJ2-6	CASSYGTSGMWNPSGANVLTF	TGCGCCAGCAGTTACGGGACTAGCGGTATGTGGAACCCCTCTGGGGCCAACGTCCTGACTTTC
-	-	TRBV10-2	TRBJ2-5	CASKNTETQYF	TGCGCCAGCAAGAACACAGAGACCCAGTACTTC
few	TRBD2	TRBV20-1	TRBJ2-6	CSARDPAGDGANVLTF	TGCAGTGCTAGAGATCCAGCGGGAGACGGGGCCAACGTCCTGACTTTC
many	TRBD1	TRBV7-2	TRBJ2-7	CASSLSGTGGYEQYF	TGTGCCAGCAGCTTATCGGGGACAGGGGGCTACGAGCAGTACTTC
many	TRBD1	TRBV2	TRBJ2-7	CASNLRDRGGEQYF	TGTGCCAGCAACCTCCGGGACAGGGGTGGTGAGCAGTACTTC
few	TRBD2	TRBV5-5	TRBJ2-7	CASSAEGSGSYEQYF	TGTGCCAGCAGCGCCGAGGGTAGCGGGAGCTACGAGCAGTACTTC
-	TRBD1	TRBV18	TRBJ2-1	CASSLRTGTGTYEQFF	TGTGCCAGCTCACTCAGGACCGGGACAGGGACCTACGAGCAGTTCTTC
many	-	TRBV11-3	TRBJ2-7	CASSPDRNSYEQYF	TGTGCCAGCAGCCCCGACAGAAACTCCTACGAGCAGTACTTC
few	-	TRBV27	TRBJ1-2	CASSPAGGAQGYTF	TGTGCCAGCAGTCCCGCCGGGGGGGCGCAAGGCTACACCTTC
-	TRBD2	TRBV2	TRBJ2-1	CASRLGLAAYNEQFF	TGTGCCAGCAGGCTGGGACTAGCGGCATACAATGAGCAGTTCTTC
few	TRBD2	TRBV14	TRBJ2-5	CASSHHGTSGRKKTQYF	TGTGCCAGCAGCCACCACGGGACTAGCGGGAGGAAGAAGACCCAGTACTTC
few	-	TRBV5-1	TRBJ1-1	CASSLVGTGGPNTEAFF	TGCGCCAGCAGCTTGGTTGGGACCGGGGGCCCAAACACTGAAGCTTTCTTT
few	-	TRBV6-1	TRBJ2-5	CASSVIRGTETQYF	TGTGCCAGCAGCGTTATAAGGGGGACGGAGACCCAGTACTTC
few	-	TRBV12-3/TRBV12-4	TRBJ2-7	CASSFLISYEQYF	TGTGCCAGCAGTTTTTTGATCTCCTACGAGCAGTACTTC
many	TRBD1	TRBV7-8	TRBJ2-5	CASSTMQDRGGETQYF	TGTGCCAGCAGCACGATGCAGGACAGGGGAGGAGAGACCCAGTACTTC
-	-	TRBV19	TRBJ2-2	CASSIGAWQTGELFF	TGTGCCAGTAGTATAGGGGCATGGCAAACCGGGGAGCTGTTTTTT